A single sample gave rise to the 8 T cell receptor beta chains below, sequenced in a study of T cells in localized non-small cell lung cancer. Measured with immunoSEQ multiplex PCR; TCRdb has only the in-frame clones, and not every one. Of roughly 38,000 clones in the sample, 88% are singletons; the top ten hold approximately 2.5%. The specimen comprised peripheral blood, sampled before any cancer treatment. The receptors were gathered from a female donor aged 60 or older with stage I squamous cell lung carcinoma.

The J gene is TRBJ1-5, the V gene TRBV6-6, with D uncertain. In germline, CDR1 is MNHNY, CDR2 SVGAGI (reference sequence). This CDR3 spans 15 amino acids. V lost 4 bases and J 0 bases, leaving 10 bases between the germline ends. This CDR3 is CASSWAANSNQPQHF. The CDR3 nucleotides are TGTGCCAGCAGTTGGGCCGCCAATAGCAATCAGCCCCAGCATTTT.

V is TRBV18 and J is TRBJ2-7; 7 bases match TRBD1. The germline gives CDR1 KGHSH, CDR2 LQKENI. CDR3 length: 15 residues. Germline trimming cut 2 bases from V and 7 bases from J; bases unmatched to any gene: 11. CDR3 amino acids: CASSPTRTTGKEQYF. CDR3 in DNA: TGTGCCAGCTCACCAACGCGGACGACAGGGAAGGAGCAGTACTTC.

The chain links TRBV7-9 to TRBJ2-7, with D hard to call. V was cut by 6 bases and J by 3 bases, with 9 bases left in between. This CDR3 is built from 12 residues. Germline V gene data show CDR1 as SEHNR and CDR2 as FQNEAQ (reference sequence). CDR3 coding DNA: TGTGCCAGCAGTTTATCATACTACGAGCAGTACTTC. It encodes CASSLSYYEQYF.

The gene calls are TRBV7-8 and TRBJ2-5, with 7 bases aligning to TRBD2. The end of the DNA aligns better with TRBJ2-7, so the J call may be wrong. The length of the CDR3 is 13 residues. Germline lookup yields CDR1 SGHVS and CDR2 FQNEAQ. In DNA, the CDR3 is TGTGCCAGCAGCTTCGGGGGGTCCTACGAGCAGTACTTC. This encodes CASSFGGSYEQYF.

Written as DNA, the CDR3 is TGTGCCAGTAGTATAGATCGGAGCCCCCTTGTGGAGCAGTACTTC. This encodes CASSIDRSPLVEQYF. The V call is TRBV19, the J call TRBJ2-7; no clear D. Trimming stripped 0 bases from V and 7 bases from J, with 16 bases between. CDR3 size: 15 residues. Germline loops: CDR1 LNHDA, CDR2 SQIVND (reference sequence).

J is TRBJ2-7 and V is TRBV5-1, with D perhaps TRBD2 (5 bases). Looked up from germline, CDR1 is SGHRS and CDR2 is YFSETQ. Trimming removed 5 bases at V and 5 bases at J, with 17 bases between. This CDR3 spans 14 amino acids. The CDR3 DNA follows: TGCGCCAGCAGTTCCCCGACTACTCTCAACGAGCAGTACTTC. Its protein is CASSSPTTLNEQYF.

V is TRBV11-2 and J is TRBJ1-5; D not certain. The CDR3 is made up of 17 amino acids. V gave up 0 bases and J gave up 0 bases, with 12 bases separating them. Germline-derived CDR1 and CDR2 are SGHAT and FQNNGV. Here the CDR3 reads CASSLDPQEYSNQPQHF. The CDR3 coding sequence is TGTGCCAGCAGCTTAGATCCGCAGGAGTATAGCAATCAGCCCCAGCATTTT.

The chain couples TRBV6-6 to TRBJ2-3, with 9 bases identical to TRBD2. The CDR3 sequence is 14 residues long. Germline V CDR1 and CDR2: MNHNY, SVGAGI (reference sequence). Trimming at V came to 6 bases and at J to 3 bases, leaving 4 bases not matched to a gene. CDR3 coding DNA: TGTGCCAGCAGAGGTAGCGGGAGTACAGATACGCAGTATTTT. Its translation: CASRGSGSTDTQYF.